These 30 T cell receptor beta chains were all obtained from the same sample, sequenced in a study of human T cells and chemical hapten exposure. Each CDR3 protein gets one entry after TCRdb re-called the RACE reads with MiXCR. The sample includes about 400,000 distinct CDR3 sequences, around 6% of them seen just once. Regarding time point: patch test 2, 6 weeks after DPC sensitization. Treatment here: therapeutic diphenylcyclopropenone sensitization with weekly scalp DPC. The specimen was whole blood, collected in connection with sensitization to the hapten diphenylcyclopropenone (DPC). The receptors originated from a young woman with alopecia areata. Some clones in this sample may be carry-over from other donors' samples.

The CDR3 is CASSSAWTLIGEAFF. The CDR3 coding sequence is TGTGCCAGCAGTTCCGCCTGGACACTCATAGGTGAAGCTTTCTTT. V is TRBV6-2 or TRBV6-3 and J is TRBJ1-1, with D perhaps matching TRBD1 (5 bases). CDR1 is MNHEY, CDR2 SVGEGT, per germline. The CDR3 covers 15 residues. The V gene lost 4 bases and the J gene lost 7 bases, with 19 bases spanning the gap.

In nucleotides, the CDR3 is TGTGCCAGTCAGGCGGGGGTCCAAGAGACCCAGTACTTC. Amino acids: CASQAGVQETQYF. This chain joins TRBV7-2 and TRBJ2-5; 7 bases are a match to TRBD2. With V trimmed by 9 bases and J by 1 base, 5 bases remained unmatched. Germline loops: CDR1 SGHTA, CDR2 FQGNSA. The CDR3 totals 13 residues.

The CDR3 here is CASSEFGGGQDTQYF. The CDR3 DNA reads TGTGCCAGCAGTGAATTCGGGGGGGGCCAAGATACGCAGTATTTT. The rearrangement uses TRBV2 and TRBJ2-3; 8 positions agree with TRBD2. J gave up 5 bases and V 2 bases, and 6 bases lay outside the gene matches. CDR1 is SNHLY and CDR2 is FYNNEI in the germline V gene. This CDR3 region has 15 residues. Combining the CDR3 with reference TRBV2 and TRBJ2-3 gives the whole variable domain EPEVTQTPSHQVTQMGQEVILRCVPISNHLYFYWYRQILGQKVEFLVSFYNNEISEKSEIFDDQFSVERPDGSNFTLKIRSTKLEDSAMYFCASSEFGGGQDTQYFGPGTRLTVL.

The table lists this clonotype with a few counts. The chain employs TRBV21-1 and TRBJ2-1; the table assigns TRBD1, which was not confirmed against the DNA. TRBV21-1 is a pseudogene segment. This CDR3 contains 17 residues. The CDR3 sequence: CASSKALGQRRTHRRFF. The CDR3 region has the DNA TGTGCCAGCAGCAAAGCGCTCGGGCAGCGTAGGACCCACAGGCGGTTCTTC.

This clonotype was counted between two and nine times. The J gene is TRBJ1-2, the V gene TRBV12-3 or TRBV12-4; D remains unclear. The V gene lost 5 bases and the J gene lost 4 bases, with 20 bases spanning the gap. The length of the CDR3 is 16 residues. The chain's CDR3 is CASSLRLTATLYGYTF. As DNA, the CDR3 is TGTGCCAGCAGTCTCCGTCTGACCGCGACACTCTATGGCTACACCTTC.

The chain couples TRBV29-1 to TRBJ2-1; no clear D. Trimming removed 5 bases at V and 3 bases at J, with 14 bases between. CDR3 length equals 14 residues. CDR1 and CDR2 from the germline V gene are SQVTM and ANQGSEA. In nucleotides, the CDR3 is TGCAGCGTTATTCCCCAGGAGAACTACAATGAGCAGTTCTTC. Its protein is CSVIPQENYNEQFF.

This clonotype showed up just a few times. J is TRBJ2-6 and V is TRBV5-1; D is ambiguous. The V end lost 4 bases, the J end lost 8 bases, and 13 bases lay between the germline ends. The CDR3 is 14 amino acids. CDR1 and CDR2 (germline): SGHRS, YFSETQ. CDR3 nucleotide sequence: TGCGCCAGCAGCGCCGACGGCGGCCCCAACGTCCTGACTTTC. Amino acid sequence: CASSADGGPNVLTF.

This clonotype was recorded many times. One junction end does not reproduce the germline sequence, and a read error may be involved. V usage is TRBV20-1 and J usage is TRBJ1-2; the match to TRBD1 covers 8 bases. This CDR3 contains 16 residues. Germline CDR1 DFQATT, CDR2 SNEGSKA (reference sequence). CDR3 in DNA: TGCAGTGTTAGACTCCCCCTAGACAGGGGCTATTATGGCTACACCTTC. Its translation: CSVRLPLDRGYYGYTF.

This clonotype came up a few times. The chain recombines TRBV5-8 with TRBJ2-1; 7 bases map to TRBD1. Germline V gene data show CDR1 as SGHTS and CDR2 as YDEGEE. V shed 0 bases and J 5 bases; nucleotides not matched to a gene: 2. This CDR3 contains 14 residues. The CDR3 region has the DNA TGTGCCAGCAGCTTGGAGGGGGCCGACAATGAGCAGTTCTTC. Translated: CASSLEGADNEQFF.

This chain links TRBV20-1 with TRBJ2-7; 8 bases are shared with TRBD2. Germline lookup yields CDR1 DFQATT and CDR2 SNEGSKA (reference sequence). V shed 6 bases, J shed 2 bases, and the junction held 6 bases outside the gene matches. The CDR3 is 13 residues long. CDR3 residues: CSAQTSEPYEQYF. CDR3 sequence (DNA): TGCAGTGCCCAGACTAGCGAACCCTACGAGCAGTACTTC.

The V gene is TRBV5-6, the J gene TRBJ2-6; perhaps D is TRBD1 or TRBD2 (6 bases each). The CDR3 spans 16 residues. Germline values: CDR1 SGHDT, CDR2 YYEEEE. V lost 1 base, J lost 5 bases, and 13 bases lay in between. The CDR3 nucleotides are TGTGCCAGCAGCTTGATTTCCGGGGGCCGGGCCAACGTCCTGACTTTC. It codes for CASSLISGGRANVLTF.

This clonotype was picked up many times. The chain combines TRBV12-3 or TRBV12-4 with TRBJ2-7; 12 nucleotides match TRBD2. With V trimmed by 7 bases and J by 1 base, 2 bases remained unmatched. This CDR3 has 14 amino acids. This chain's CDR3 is CASKTSGGSYEQYF. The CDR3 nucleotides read TGTGCCAGCAAAACTAGCGGGGGGTCCTACGAGCAGTACTTC.

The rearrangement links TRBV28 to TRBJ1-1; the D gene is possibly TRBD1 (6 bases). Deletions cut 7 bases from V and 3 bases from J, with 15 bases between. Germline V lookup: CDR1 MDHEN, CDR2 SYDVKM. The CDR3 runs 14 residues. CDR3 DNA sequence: TGTGCCAGCACCCTAGGGGGGGGCTACACTGAAGCTTTCTTT. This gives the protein CASTLGGGYTEAFF.

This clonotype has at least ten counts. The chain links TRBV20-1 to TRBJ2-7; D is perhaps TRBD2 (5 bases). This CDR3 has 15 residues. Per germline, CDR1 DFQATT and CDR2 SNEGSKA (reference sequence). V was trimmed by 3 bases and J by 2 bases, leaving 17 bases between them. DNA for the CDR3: TGCAGTGCTAGTACCCGTGACATCGGGACCTACGAGCAGTACTTC. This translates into CSASTRDIGTYEQYF.

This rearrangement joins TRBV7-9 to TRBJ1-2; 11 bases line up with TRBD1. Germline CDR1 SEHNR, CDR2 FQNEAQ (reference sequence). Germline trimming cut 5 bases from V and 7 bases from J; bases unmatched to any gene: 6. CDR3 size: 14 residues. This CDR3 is CASSLGQGALGYTF. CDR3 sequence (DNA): TGTGCCAGCAGCCTAGGACAGGGGGCGCTTGGCTACACCTTC.

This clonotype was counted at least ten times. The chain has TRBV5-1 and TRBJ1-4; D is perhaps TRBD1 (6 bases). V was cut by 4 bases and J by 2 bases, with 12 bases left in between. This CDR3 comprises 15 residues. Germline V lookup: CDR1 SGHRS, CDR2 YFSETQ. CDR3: CASSRTRGTNEKLFF. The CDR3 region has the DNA TGCGCCAGCAGCCGGACAAGGGGGACTAATGAAAAACTGTTTTTT.

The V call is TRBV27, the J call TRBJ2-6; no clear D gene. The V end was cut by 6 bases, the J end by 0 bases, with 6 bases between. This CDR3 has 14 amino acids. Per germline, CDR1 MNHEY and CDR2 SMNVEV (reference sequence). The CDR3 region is CASSKSSGANVLTF. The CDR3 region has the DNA TGTGCCAGCAGCAAATCCTCTGGGGCCAACGTCCTGACTTTC.

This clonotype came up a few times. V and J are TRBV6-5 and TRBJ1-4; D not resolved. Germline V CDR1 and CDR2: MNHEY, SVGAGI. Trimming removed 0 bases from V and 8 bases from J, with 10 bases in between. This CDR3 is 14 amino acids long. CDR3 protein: CASSYSSADEKLFF. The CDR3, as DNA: TGTGCCAGCAGTTACTCTAGCGCGGACGAAAAACTGTTTTTT.

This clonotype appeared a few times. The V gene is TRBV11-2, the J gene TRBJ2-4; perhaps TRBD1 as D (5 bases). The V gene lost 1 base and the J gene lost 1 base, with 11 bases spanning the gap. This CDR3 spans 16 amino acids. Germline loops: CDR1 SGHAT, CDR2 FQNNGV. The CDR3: CASSLGTPLAKNIQYF. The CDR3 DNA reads TGTGCCAGCAGCTTAGGGACACCCCTCGCCAAAAACATTCAGTACTTC.

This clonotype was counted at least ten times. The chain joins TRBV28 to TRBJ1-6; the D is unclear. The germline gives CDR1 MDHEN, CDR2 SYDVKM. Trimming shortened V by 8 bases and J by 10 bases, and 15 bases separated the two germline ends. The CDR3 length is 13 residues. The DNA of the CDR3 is TGTGCCAGCCATGACCGATTACAATCACCCCTCCACTTT. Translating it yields CASHDRLQSPLHF.

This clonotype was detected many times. The CDR3 is CASSATELRQGPPTEAFF. CDR3 bases: TGTGCCAGCAGTGCCACCGAATTGAGACAGGGACCCCCCACTGAAGCTTTCTTT. The gene calls are TRBV2 and TRBJ1-1, with TRBD1 matching 7 bases. Germline V gene data show CDR1 as SNHLY and CDR2 as FYNNEI. V lost 4 bases to trimming and J lost 4 bases; unmatched junction nucleotides: 18. The CDR3 sequence is 18 residues long.

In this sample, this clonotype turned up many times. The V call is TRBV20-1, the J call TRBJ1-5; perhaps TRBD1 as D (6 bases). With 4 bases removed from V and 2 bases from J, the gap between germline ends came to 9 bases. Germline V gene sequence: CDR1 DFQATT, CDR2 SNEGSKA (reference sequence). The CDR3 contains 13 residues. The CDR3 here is CSATGDGNQPQHF. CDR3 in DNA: TGCAGTGCTACAGGGGACGGCAATCAGCCCCAGCATTTT.

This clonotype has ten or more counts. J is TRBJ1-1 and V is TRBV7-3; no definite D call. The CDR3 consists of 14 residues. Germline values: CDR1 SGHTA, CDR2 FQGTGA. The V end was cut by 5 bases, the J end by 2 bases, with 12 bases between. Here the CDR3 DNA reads TGTGCCAGCAGCCCCCGAAAAGGAAACACTGAAGCTTTCTTT. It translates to CASSPRKGNTEAFF.

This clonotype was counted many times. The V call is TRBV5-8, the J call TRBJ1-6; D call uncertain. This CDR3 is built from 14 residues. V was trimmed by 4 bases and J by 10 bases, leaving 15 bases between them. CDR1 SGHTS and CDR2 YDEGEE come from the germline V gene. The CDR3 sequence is CASSPGMLRSPLHF. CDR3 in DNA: TGTGCCAGCAGCCCGGGCATGTTACGATCACCCCTCCACTTT.

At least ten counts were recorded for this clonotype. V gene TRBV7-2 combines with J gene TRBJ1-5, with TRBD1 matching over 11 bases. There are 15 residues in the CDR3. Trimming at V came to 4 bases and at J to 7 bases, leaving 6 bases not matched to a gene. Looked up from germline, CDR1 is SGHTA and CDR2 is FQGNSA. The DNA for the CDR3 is TGTGCCAGCAGCTCTGGGGGGACAGGGGGACAGCCCCAGCATTTT. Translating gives CASSSGGTGGQPQHF. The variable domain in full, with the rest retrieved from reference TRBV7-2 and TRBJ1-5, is GAGVSQSPSNKVTEKGKDVELRCDPISGHTALYWYRQSLGQGLEFLIYFQGNSAPDKSGLPSDRFSAERTGGSVSTLTIQRTQQEDSAVYLCASSSGGTGGQPQHFGDGTRLSIL.

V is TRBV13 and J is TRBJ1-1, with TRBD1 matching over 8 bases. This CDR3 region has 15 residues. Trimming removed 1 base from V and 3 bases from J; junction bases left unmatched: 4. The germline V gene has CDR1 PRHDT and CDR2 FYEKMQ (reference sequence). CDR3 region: CASSLEDRVDTEAFF. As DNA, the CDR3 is TGTGCCAGCAGCTTAGAGGACAGGGTCGACACTGAAGCTTTCTTT.

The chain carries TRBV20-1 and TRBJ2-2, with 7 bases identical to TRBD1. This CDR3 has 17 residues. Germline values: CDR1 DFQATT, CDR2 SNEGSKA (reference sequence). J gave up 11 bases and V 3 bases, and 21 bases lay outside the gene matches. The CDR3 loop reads CSASVQGKETQMRELFF. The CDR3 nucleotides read TGCAGTGCTAGCGTACAGGGGAAGGAGACACAAATGAGAGAGCTGTTTTTT.

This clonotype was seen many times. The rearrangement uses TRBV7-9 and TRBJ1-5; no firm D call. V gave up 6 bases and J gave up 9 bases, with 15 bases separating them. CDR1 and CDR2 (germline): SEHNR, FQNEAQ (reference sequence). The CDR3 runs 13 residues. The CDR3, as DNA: TGTGCCAGCAGTTTGAATGGGGTGTCGCCCCAGCATTTT. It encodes CASSLNGVSPQHF.

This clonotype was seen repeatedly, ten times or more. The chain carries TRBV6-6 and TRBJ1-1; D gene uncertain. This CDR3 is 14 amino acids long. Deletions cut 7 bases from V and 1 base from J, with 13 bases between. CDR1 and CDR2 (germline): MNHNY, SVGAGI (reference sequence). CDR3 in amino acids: CASTSFPSNTEAFF. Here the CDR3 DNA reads TGTGCCAGCACCTCCTTCCCTTCGAACACTGAAGCTTTCTTT.

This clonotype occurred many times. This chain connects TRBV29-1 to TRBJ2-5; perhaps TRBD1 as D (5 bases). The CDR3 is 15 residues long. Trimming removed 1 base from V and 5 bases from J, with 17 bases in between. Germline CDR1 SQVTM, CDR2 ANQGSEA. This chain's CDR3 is CSVEATQGLWETQYF. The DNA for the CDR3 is TGCAGCGTTGAAGCCACCCAGGGTCTATGGGAGACCCAGTACTTC. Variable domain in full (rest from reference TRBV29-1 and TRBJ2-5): SAVISQKPSRDICQRGTSLTIQCQVDSQVTMMFWYRQQPGQSLTLIATANQGSEATYESGFVIDKFPISRPNLTFSTLTVSNMSPEDSSIYLCSVEATQGLWETQYFGPGTRLLVL.